This T cell receptor beta chain stems from a study of Ad26.COV2.S vaccination and SARS-CoV-2 variants. TCRdb keeps only in-frame clones here, not all; method: immunoSEQ multiplex PCR. The sample contains fewer than 55,000 clones, 65% to 90% of which appear only once. The germline V gene encodes CDR1 GTSNPN and CDR2 SVGIG (reference sequence). Trimming removed 2 bases from V and 7 bases from J, with 18 bases in between. The CDR3 spans 15 residues. This chain connects TRBV30 to TRBJ1-5; D is perhaps TRBD1 (6 bases). The clonotype was recovered from a human donor who had recovered from COVID-19. The starting material was peripheral blood, obtained after recovery from COVID-19. The CDR3 here is CAWSSTGTTAQPQHF. The CDR3 DNA sequence: TGTGCCTGGAGTTCCACCGGGACAACGGCGCAGCCCCAGCATTTT.